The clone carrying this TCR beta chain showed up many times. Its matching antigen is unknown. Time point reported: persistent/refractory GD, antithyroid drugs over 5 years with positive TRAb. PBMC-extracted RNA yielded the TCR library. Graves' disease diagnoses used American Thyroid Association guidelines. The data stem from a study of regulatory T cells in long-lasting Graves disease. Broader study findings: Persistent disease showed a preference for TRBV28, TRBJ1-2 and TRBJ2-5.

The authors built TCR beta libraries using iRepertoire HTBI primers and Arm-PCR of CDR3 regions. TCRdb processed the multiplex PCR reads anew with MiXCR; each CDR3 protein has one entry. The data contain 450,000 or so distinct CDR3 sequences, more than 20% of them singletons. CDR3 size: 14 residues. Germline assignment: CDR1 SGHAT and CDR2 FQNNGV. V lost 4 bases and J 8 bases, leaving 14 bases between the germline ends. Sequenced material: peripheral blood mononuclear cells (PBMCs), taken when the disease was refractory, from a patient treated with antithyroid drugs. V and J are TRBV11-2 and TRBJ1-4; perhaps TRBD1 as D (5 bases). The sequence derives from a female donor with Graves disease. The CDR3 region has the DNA TGTGCCAGCAGCTGGGGCCTTGCTGGGGAAAAACTGTTTTTT. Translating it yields CASSWGLAGEKLFF.